The next 19 T cell receptor beta chains were all read from a single sample in a study of blood T cell repertoires in COVID-19. Using immunoSEQ multiplex PCR, the repertoire was profiled, and TCRdb retains in-frame clones only, with some absent. The sample carries about 440,000 clones, approximately 90% recorded once. Sequences were obtained from PBMCs or T cells enriched from blood (not recorded which). Receptors were obtained from a woman under 30 with acute COVID-19.

V is TRBV7-9 and J is TRBJ2-6; D not certain. The CDR3 covers 14 residues. V was pared by 5 bases and J by 8 bases, with 13 bases between. The germline V gene encodes CDR1 SEHNR and CDR2 FQNEAQ (reference sequence). The CDR3 DNA sequence: TGTGCCAGCAGCCACGGCGGAATATCCAACGTCCTGACTTTC. It codes for CASSHGGISNVLTF.

The V and J genes are TRBV7-2 and TRBJ2-7; 9 nucleotides match TRBD2. This CDR3 contains 14 residues. After removal of 5 bases from V and 4 bases from J, the junction contained 6 bases not matched to a gene. From germline, CDR1 is SGHTA and CDR2 FQGNSA. DNA of the CDR3: TGTGCCAGCAGCCCGGGACTAGCTGCGTACGAGCAGTACTTC. Residues: CASSPGLAAYEQYF.

V and J are TRBV7-9 and TRBJ1-2; 8 positions agree with TRBD1. Germline CDR1 SEHNR, CDR2 FQNEAQ (reference sequence). This CDR3 has 13 residues. V was pared by 5 bases and J by 6 bases, with 5 bases of the junction left unmatched. The CDR3 coding sequence is TGTGCCAGCAGCGACCGGGACAGGCATGGCTACACCTTC. This gives the protein CASSDRDRHGYTF.

The CDR3 reads CASSQGRVTAEAFF. The CDR3, as DNA: TGTGCCAGCAGCCAAGGAAGGGTGACAGCTGAAGCTTTCTTT. This chain uses TRBV3-1 (or the pseudogene TRBV3-2) with TRBJ1-1; tentatively, D is TRBD1 (5 bases). V was clipped by 1 base and J by 6 bases, with 12 bases between them. The CDR3 runs 14 residues. The germline gives CDR1 LGHDT, CDR2 YNNKEL (reference sequence).

This chain connects TRBV19 to TRBJ2-7; the D gene is possibly TRBD1 (6 bases). V was trimmed by 6 bases and J by 4 bases, leaving 16 bases between them. CDR3 length: 14 amino acids. CDR1 is LNHDA, CDR2 SQIVND, per germline (reference sequence). The CDR3 bases are TGTGCCAGTAGCCCACAGGGTGGGGGATACGAGCAGTACTTC. Its protein product is CASSPQGGGYEQYF.

This clone was detected a few times. The CDR3 here is CSVEAATGAKNIQYF. The CDR3 DNA sequence: TGCAGCGTTGAAGCGGCGACAGGGGCCAAAAACATTCAGTACTTC. The chain uses TRBV29-1 and TRBJ2-4; 7 positions match TRBD1. The J segment lost 1 base and the V segment lost 1 base, leaving 4 bases of the junction unmatched. The CDR3 totals 15 residues. Germline V gene sequence: CDR1 SQVTM, CDR2 ANQGSEA.

The chain carries TRBV4-1 and TRBJ1-5; a possible D gene is TRBD1 (5 bases). This CDR3 is built from 17 residues. Trimming stripped 0 bases from V and 4 bases from J, with 16 bases between. Germline V CDR1 and CDR2: MGHRA, YSYEKL. The CDR3: CASSQEKLRQGNQPQHF. The CDR3 DNA is TGCGCCAGCAGCCAAGAAAAGCTACGGCAGGGAAATCAGCCCCAGCATTTT.

The chain combines TRBV18 with TRBJ2-3, with D unclear. CDR1 is KGHSH, CDR2 LQKENI, per germline. CDR3 length: 15 residues. V was trimmed by 3 bases and J by 1 base, leaving 11 bases between them. CDR3: CASSPNGGGTDTQYF. The CDR3 DNA sequence: TGTGCCAGCTCACCTAATGGCGGTGGCACAGATACGCAGTATTTT.

V gene TRBV29-1 combines with J gene TRBJ1-1; D gene uncertain. The CDR3 loop spans 13 amino acids. The V gene's germline CDR1 is SQVTM and CDR2 ANQGSEA. Trimming stripped 6 bases from V and 0 bases from J, with 11 bases between. CDR3 in DNA: TGCAGCGTCGACAACTCGATGAACACTGAAGCTTTCTTT. Protein sequence: CSVDNSMNTEAFF.

The chain couples TRBV5-5 to TRBJ2-7, with unresolved D. Germline values: CDR1 SGHKS, CDR2 YYEKEE (reference sequence). V lost 0 bases and J lost 3, with 13 bases in between. The CDR3 totals 15 residues. The CDR3 DNA reads TGTGCCAGCAGCTTGGGTCCCGGGTCGAGCTACGAGCAGTACTTC. As protein: CASSLGPGSSYEQYF.

The genes are TRBV30 and TRBJ2-1; D gene uncertain. Germline CDR1 is GTSNPN and CDR2 is SVGIG (reference sequence). The CDR3 is 13 residues long. V was pared by 3 bases and J by 5 bases, with 11 bases between. This CDR3 reads CAWSQELDNEQFF. The CDR3 DNA reads as TGTGCCTGGAGCCAAGAGTTAGACAATGAGCAGTTCTTC. Filled out from reference TRBV30 and TRBJ2-1, the complete variable domain reads SQTIHQWPATLVQPVGSPLSLECTVEGTSNPNLYWYRQAAGRGLQLLFYSVGIGQISSEVPQNLSASRPQDRQFILSSKKLLLSDSGFYLCAWSQELDNEQFFGPGTRLTVL.

The chain uses TRBV4-1 and TRBJ1-2, with 9 bases lining up with TRBD1. This CDR3 spans 15 amino acids. The V gene's germline CDR1 is MGHRA and CDR2 YSYEKL. J was trimmed by 4 bases and V by 3 bases; bases with no gene match: 6. CDR3 loop: CASSQDRGGSYGYTF. CDR3 nucleotide sequence: TGCGCCAGCAGCCAGGACAGGGGAGGAAGCTATGGCTACACCTTC.

The chain has TRBV19 and TRBJ2-3; D call uncertain. The CDR3 has 15 amino acids. The germline V and J ends were trimmed by 9 bases and 0 bases, with 16 bases remaining between them. Germline V lookup: CDR1 LNHDA, CDR2 SQIVND (reference sequence). CDR3 loop: CASQQDGFSTDTQYF. The CDR3, as DNA: TGTGCCAGCCAGCAGGATGGATTTAGCACAGATACGCAGTATTTT.

The rearrangement links TRBV7-9 to TRBJ1-1; maybe TRBD1 (6 bases). The CDR3 contains 16 residues. V was clipped by 1 base and J by 5 bases, with 17 bases between them. CDR1 SEHNR and CDR2 FQNEAQ come from the germline V gene (reference sequence). The CDR3 region is CASSLVSLRGRTEAFF. As DNA, the CDR3 is TGTGCCAGCAGCTTAGTATCCCTCAGGGGAAGGACTGAAGCTTTCTTT.

The chain is built from TRBV20-1 and TRBJ1-2; D is uncertain. CDR1 and CDR2 (germline): DFQATT, SNEGSKA (reference sequence). Trimming left V 3 bases short and J 8 bases short, with 16 bases between. The CDR3 covers 13 residues. The CDR3 protein is CSASPGIQRGYTF. The CDR3 nucleotides are TGCAGTGCTAGTCCGGGAATCCAGAGGGGCTACACCTTC.

The V gene is TRBV2, the J gene TRBJ2-7; no clear D gene. The CDR3 is 12 amino acids. Germline V CDR1 and CDR2: SNHLY, FYNNEI. V was trimmed by 1 base and J by 3 bases, leaving 4 bases between them. The CDR3 nucleotides are TGTGCCAGCAGTGAAGACGGCTACGAGCAGTACTTC. It codes for CASSEDGYEQYF.

This chain uses TRBV10-3 with TRBJ2-7, with TRBD1 matching over 7 bases. The CDR3 extends over 17 amino acids. From germline, CDR1 is ENHRY and CDR2 SYGVKD. The V and J ends lost 0 bases and 0 bases, in that order; junction bases with no gene match: 8. The CDR3 bases are TGTGCCATCAGTGAGTCTTTGACGGGACAGAGCTCCTACGAGCAGTACTTC. Protein: CAISESLTGQSSYEQYF.

The genes are TRBV6-4 and TRBJ2-3; TRBD1 agrees at 7 bases. Per the germline V gene, CDR1 is MRHNA and CDR2 is SNTAGT. The CDR3 loop spans 16 amino acids. J was trimmed by 5 bases and V by 2 bases; bases with no gene match: 10. The CDR3 DNA reads as TGTGCCAGCAGTGACACCCCGGAAGGGGGCGTAGATACGCAGTATTTT. As protein: CASSDTPEGGVDTQYF.

The V gene is TRBV4-1, the J gene TRBJ2-7; 7 nucleotides agree with TRBD2. Germline V lookup: CDR1 MGHRA, CDR2 YSYEKL. This CDR3 is 14 amino acids long. V dropped 0 bases and J dropped 7; count of bases not matched to a gene: 6. The CDR3 spells CASSQDTGGGEQYF. The DNA for the CDR3 is TGCGCCAGCAGCCAAGATACGGGGGGTGGTGAGCAGTACTTC.